A selection of T cell receptor beta chains follows, all from one sample in a study of cytomegalovirus exposure and HLA in healthy donors. Libraries were prepared by immunoSEQ multiplex PCR; TCRdb keeps only in-frame clonotypes and omits some of them. The table has about 120,000 clones, roughly 80% seen once; the top ten hold approximately 31%. The sequenced sample consisted of PBMCs. The receptors come from a man aged 55 to 70 in good health and CMV-seropositive. CDR3s include the opening cysteine and the closing phenylalanine or tryptophan. The order of the fields is clone size, J gene, V gene, D gene, CDR3 DNA, CDR3 protein. The D gene is left open where the match is weak. Not every row has a clone size; where given, it reads once, few, many or a size class.

NA | TRBJ1-5 | TRBV6-1 | NA | TGTGCCAGCAGTACAGGAGTACACAATCAGCCCCAGCATTTT | CASSTGVHNQPQHF
NA | TRBJ1-1 | TRBV4-1 | NA | TGCGCCAGCAGCCCGGCGAGGGCGCGAGGGACAATGAACACTGAAGCTTTCTTT | CASSPARARGTMNTEAFF
once | TRBJ2-7 | TRBV29-1 | NA | TGCAGCGTTGAACACAGCTACGAGCAGTACTTC | CSVEHSYEQYF
NA | TRBJ2-3 | TRBV19 | TRBD2 | TGTGCCAGTAGTATAGTTAGCGGGAGGACAGATACGCAGTATTTT | CASSIVSGRTDTQYF
once | TRBJ2-7 | TRBV28 | TRBD1 | TGTGCCAGCAGTCCCACCGGGACAGAGTACGAGCAGTACTTC | CASSPTGTEYEQYF
few | TRBJ1-1 | TRBV5-1 | NA | TGCGCCAGCAGCCGAGAACGGGGTTTGAGCACTGAAGCTTTCTTT | CASSRERGLSTEAFF
few | TRBJ2-3 | TRBV29-1 | NA | TGCAGCGTTCAGGCCCCTAGCACAGATACGCAGTATTTT | CSVQAPSTDTQYF
NA | TRBJ1-2 | TRBV5-5 | TRBD1 | TGTGCCAGCAGCTTGGCGGCGGACAGGGCGCAACTGGGCTACACCTTC | CASSLAADRAQLGYTF
NA | TRBJ1-5 | TRBV6-5 | NA | TGTGCCAGCAACACAGGTTCACAGCCCCAGCATTTT | CASNTGSQPQHF
few | TRBJ1-1 | TRBV7-9 | NA | TGTGCCAGCAGCCCTCTTACAGGGATGAACACTGAAGCTTTCTTT | CASSPLTGMNTEAFF
NA | TRBJ1-2 | TRBV27 | NA | TGTGCCAGCAGCGACCGACTCTCAATGAACTATGGCTACACCTTC | CASSDRLSMNYGYTF
NA | TRBJ2-7 | TRBV19 | TRBD1 | TGTGCCAGTTCGACAGGGTCCTACGAGCAGTACTTC | CASSTGSYEQYF
NA | TRBJ1-1 | TRBV9 | NA | TGTGCCAGCAGCGTAGATTCAAACACTGAAGCTTTCTTT | CASSVDSNTEAFF
NA | TRBJ2-3 | TRBV5-6 | TRBD2 | TGTGCCAGCAGGCTAGCGGGGGGGCCCGCAGATACGCAGTATTTT | CASRLAGGPADTQYF
NA | TRBJ1-1 | TRBV10-3 | TRBD1 | TGTGCCATCAGGCCTACAGGGGAAGGGACTGAAGCTTTCTTT | CAIRPTGEGTEAFF
few | TRBJ2-2 | TRBV9 | TRBD1 | TGTGCCAGCGGGGGGGGACAGGGGGCCGGGGAGCTGTTTTTT | CASGGGQGAGELFF
NA | TRBJ1-5 | TRBV29-1 | NA | TGCAGCGTTTCGTATAGCAATCAGCCCCAGCATTTT | CSVSYSNQPQHF
once | TRBJ2-7 | TRBV9 | NA | TGTGCCAGCAGCGTAGGAAGAGACTACGAGCAGTACTTC | CASSVGRDYEQYF
NA | TRBJ2-7 | TRBV9 | NA | TGTGCCAGCAGCGTCAATGCAGAAGCCTACGAGCAGTACTTC | CASSVNAEAYEQYF
NA | TRBJ2-7 | TRBV7-6 | NA | TGTGCCAGCAGCTTACGGACAGATGACTACGAGCAGTACTTC | CASSLRTDDYEQYF
NA | TRBJ1-5 | TRBV7-8 | NA | TGTGCCAGCAGCTTAAAGGGGCCGAATCAGCCCCAGCATTTT | CASSLKGPNQPQHF
NA | TRBJ1-4 | TRBV7-9 | NA | TGTGCCAGCAGCTTACAGGCTAATGAAAAACTGTTTTTT | CASSLQANEKLFF
few | TRBJ1-5 | TRBV2 | NA | TGTGCCAGCGAGGCGGGCAATCAGCCCCAGCATTTT | CASEAGNQPQHF